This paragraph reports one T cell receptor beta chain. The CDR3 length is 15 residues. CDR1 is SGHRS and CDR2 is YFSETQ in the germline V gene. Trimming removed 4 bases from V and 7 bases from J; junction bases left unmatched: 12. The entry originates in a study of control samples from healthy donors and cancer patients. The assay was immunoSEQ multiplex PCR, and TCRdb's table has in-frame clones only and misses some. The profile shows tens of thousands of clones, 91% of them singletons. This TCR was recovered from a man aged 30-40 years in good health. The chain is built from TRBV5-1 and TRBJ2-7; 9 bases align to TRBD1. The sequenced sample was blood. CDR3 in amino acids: CASSPDYRGQEEQYF. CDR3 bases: TGCGCCAGCAGCCCGGATTACAGGGGGCAAGAAGAGCAGTACTTC.